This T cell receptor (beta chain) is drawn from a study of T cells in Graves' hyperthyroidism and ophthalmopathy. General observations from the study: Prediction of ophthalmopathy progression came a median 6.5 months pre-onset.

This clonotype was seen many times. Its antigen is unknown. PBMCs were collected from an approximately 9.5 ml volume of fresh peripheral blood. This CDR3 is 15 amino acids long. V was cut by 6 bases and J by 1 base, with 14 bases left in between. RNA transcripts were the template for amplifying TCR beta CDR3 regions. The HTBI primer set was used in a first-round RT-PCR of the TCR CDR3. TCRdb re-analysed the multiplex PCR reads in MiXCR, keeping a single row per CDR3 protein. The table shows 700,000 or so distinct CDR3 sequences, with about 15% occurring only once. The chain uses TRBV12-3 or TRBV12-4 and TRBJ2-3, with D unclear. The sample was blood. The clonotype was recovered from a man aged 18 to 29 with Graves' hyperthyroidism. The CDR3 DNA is TGTGCCAGCAGCCCGGTCGGTGCTGGCACAGATACGCAGTATTTT. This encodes CASSPVGAGTDTQYF.